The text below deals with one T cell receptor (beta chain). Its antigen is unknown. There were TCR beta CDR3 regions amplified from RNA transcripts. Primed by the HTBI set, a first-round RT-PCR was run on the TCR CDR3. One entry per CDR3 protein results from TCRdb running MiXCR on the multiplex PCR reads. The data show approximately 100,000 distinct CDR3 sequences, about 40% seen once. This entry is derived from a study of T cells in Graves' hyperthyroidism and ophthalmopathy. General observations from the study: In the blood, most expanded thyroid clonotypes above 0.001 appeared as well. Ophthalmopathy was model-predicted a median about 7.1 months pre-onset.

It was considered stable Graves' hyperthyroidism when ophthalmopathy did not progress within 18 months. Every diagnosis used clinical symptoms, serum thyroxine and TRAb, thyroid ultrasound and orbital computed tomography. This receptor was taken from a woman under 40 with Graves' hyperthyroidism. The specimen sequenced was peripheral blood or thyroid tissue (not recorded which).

The CDR3 loop is CSVGEGANQPQHF. CDR3 in DNA: TGCAGCGTTGGGGAGGGGGCGAATCAGCCCCAGCATTTT. The rearrangement links TRBV29-1 to TRBJ1-5; 7 nucleotides align to TRBD1. J gave up 4 bases and V 4 bases, and 4 bases lay outside the gene matches. CDR1 SQVTM and CDR2 ANQGSEA come from the germline V gene. There are 13 residues in the CDR3.